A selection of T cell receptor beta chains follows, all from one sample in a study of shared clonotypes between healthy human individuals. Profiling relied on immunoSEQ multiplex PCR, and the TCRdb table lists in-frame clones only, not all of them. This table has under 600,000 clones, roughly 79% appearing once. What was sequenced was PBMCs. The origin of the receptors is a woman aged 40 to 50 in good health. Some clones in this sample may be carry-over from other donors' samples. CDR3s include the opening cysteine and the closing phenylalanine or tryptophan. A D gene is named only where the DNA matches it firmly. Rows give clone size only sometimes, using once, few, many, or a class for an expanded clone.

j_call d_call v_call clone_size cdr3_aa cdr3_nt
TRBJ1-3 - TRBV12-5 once CASGLVLTEGTGNTIYF TGTGCTAGTGGTTTGGTACTGACGGAAGGAACTGGAAACACCATATATTTT
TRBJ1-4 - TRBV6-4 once CASSDPWGGIGLFF TGTGCCAGCAGTGACCCGTGGGGGGGAATAGGTCTGTTTTTT
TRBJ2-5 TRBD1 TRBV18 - CASSPPGQGDGETQYF TGTGCCAGCTCACCACCGGGACAGGGGGACGGCGAGACCCAGTACTTC
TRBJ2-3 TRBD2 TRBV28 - CASSSPWSGGTDTQYF TGTGCCAGCAGTTCCCCTTGGAGCGGGGGCACAGATACGCAGTATTTT
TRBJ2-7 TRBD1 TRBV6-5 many CASSSSPGQVTEQYF TGTGCCAGCAGTTCATCGCCGGGACAGGTTACCGAGCAGTACTTC
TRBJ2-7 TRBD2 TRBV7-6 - CASSLGLAETYEQYF TGTGCCAGCAGCCTAGGACTAGCGGAGACCTACGAGCAGTACTTC
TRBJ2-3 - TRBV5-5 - CASSFSGYTQYF TGTGCCAGCAGCTTTAGCGGATATACGCAGTATTTT
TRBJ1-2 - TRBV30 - CAWSVGADGYTF TGTGCCTGGAGTGTTGGGGCAGATGGCTACACCTTC
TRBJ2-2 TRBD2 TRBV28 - CACSSGTSVNTGELFF TGTGCCTGCAGTTCTGGGACTAGCGTGAACACCGGGGAGCTGTTTTTT
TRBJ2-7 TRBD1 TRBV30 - CAWRVTGAHLEQYF TGTGCCTGGAGAGTGACAGGGGCCCACCTCGAGCAGTACTTC
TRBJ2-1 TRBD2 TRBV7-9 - CASSLARVTSGGGYEQFF TGTGCCAGCAGCTTAGCCAGGGTCACTAGCGGAGGGGGGTATGAGCAGTTCTTC
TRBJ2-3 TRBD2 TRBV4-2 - CASSQDTAGEGTDTQYF TGTGCCAGCAGCCAAGATACGGCGGGAGAGGGGACAGATACGCAGTATTTT
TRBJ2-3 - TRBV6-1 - CASTPSRTSTDTQYF TGTGCCAGCACCCCTAGCAGAACTAGCACAGATACGCAGTATTTT
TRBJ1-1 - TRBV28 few CASSFLQVLNTEAFF TGTGCCAGCAGTTTTTTACAGGTGCTGAACACTGAAGCTTTCTTT
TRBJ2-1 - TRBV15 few CATSRVYNEQFF TGTGCCACCAGCAGAGTATACAATGAGCAGTTCTTC
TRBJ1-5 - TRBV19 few CASSQDASNQPQHF TGTGCCAGTAGTCAGGACGCTAGCAATCAGCCCCAGCATTTT
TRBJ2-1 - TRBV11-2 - CASSRDLYNEQFF TGTGCCAGCAGCCGGGACTTGTACAATGAGCAGTTCTTC
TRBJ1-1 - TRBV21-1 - CASSLTRGAQSTEAFF TGTGCCAGCTCTCTGACACGGGGGGCGCAGAGCACTGAAGCTTTCTTT
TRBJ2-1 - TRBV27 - CASSFSSYNEQFF TGTGCCAGCTCTTTCAGCTCCTACAATGAGCAGTTCTTC
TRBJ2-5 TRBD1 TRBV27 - CASSSNPGQGAGETQYF TGTGCCAGCAGTTCCAATCCGGGACAGGGGGCCGGAGAGACCCAGTACTTC
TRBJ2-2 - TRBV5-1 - CASSSDREGTGELFF TGCGCCAGCAGCTCCGACAGGGAGGGGACCGGGGAGCTGTTTTTT
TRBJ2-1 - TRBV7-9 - CASSPIEAEQFF TGTGCCAGCAGTCCTATAGAGGCTGAGCAGTTCTTC
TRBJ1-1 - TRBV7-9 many CASSLGGGAGARTEAFF TGTGCCAGCAGCTTAGGTGGTGGGGCAGGGGCAAGAACTGAAGCTTTCTTT
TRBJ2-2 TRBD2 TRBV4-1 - CASSPLAGYTGELFF TGCGCCAGCAGCCCCCTAGCGGGATACACCGGGGAGCTGTTTTTT
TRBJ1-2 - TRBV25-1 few CASSTGTYEGYTF TGTGCCAGCAGTACCGGGACATACGAAGGCTACACCTTC
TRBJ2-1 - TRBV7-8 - CASSLGSGLEQFF TGTGCCAGCAGCTTAGGGTCAGGTCTTGAGCAGTTCTTC
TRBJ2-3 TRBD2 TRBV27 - CASRPGAGGPDTQYF TGTGCCAGCAGACCTGGGGCGGGAGGGCCCGATACGCAGTATTTT
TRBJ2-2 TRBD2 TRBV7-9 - CASSSVLAGGGTRELFF TGTGCCAGCAGCTCCGTCCTAGCGGGAGGTGGAACCAGGGAGCTGTTTTTT
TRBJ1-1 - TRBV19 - CASSIVGRDTEAFF TGTGCCAGTAGTATAGTAGGTAGGGACACTGAAGCTTTCTTT
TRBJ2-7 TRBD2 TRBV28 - CASTWASGRDEQCF TGTGCCAGCACGTGGGCTAGCGGGAGGGATGAGCAGTGCTTC
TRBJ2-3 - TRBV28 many CASAGPYRLTDTQYF TGTGCCAGCGCAGGGCCGTACCGATTAACAGATACGCAGTATTTT
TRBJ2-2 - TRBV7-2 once CASSFGTWSGELFF TGTGCCAGCAGCTTCGGGACTTGGTCCGGGGAGCTGTTTTTT
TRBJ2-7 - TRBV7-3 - CASSRVYEQYF TGTGCCAGCTCACGGGTCTACGAGCAGTACTTC
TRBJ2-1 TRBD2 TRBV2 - CASSEMRVAGGHEQFF TGTGCCAGCAGTGAAATGAGGGTAGCGGGAGGGCATGAGCAGTTCTTC
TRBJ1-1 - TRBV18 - CASSTAPNTEAFF TGTGCCAGCTCAACAGCCCCTAACACTGAAGCTTTCTTT
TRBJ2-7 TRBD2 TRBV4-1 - CASSRGRASSYEQYF TGCGCCAGCAGCCGCGGGAGGGCCTCGTCCTACGAGCAGTACTTC
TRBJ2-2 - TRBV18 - CASSPMRARTGELFF TGTGCCAGCTCACCCATGAGGGCTCGGACCGGGGAGCTGTTTTTT
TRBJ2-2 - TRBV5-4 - CASSLSGDGTGELFF TGTGCCAGCAGCTTGTCAGGGGACGGCACCGGGGAGCTGTTTTTT
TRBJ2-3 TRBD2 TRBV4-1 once CASSDGRERDTQYF TGCGCCAGCAGCGACGGGCGGGAGCGAGATACGCAGTATTTT
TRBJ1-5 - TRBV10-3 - CASSPWGPAGNQPQHF TGTGCCAGCAGCCCCTGGGGGCCCGCGGGCAATCAGCCCCAGCATTTT
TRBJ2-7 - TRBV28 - CASSSPGWGDHEQYF TGTGCCAGCAGCTCCCCCGGTTGGGGGGATCACGAGCAGTACTTC
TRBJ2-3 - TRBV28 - CASSPTGSTDTQYF TGTGCCAGCAGCCCCACCGGGAGCACAGATACGCAGTATTTT
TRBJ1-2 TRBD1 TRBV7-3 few CASSFDRGDGYTF TGTGCCAGCAGCTTCGACAGGGGCGACGGCTACACCTTC
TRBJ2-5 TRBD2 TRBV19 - CASSIGSGEETQYF TGTGCCAGTAGTATAGGTAGCGGGGAAGAGACCCAGTACTTC
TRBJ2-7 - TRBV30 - CAWSQADYAYEQYF TGTGCCTGGAGCCAAGCGGACTACGCCTACGAGCAGTACTTC
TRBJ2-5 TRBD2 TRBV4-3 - CASSQMGGSKTQYF TGCGCCAGCAGCCAAATGGGCGGGAGCAAGACCCAGTACTTC
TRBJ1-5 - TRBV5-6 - CASSFWVGNQPQHF TGTGCCAGCAGCTTCTGGGTCGGCAATCAGCCCCAGCATTTT
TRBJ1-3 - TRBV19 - CASGSGDGNTIYF TGTGCCAGTGGTTCAGGGGACGGAAACACCATATATTTT